This is a list of T cell receptor beta chains from one sample in a study of response to subunit inactivated influenza vaccine. TCRdb used MiXCR to reprocess the RT-PCR reads, holding one entry per CDR3 protein. The table has over 800,000 distinct CDR3 sequences, about 20% seen once. The input for sequencing was PBMCs from blood, taken 4 to 6 days after vaccination. The source is a man aged 45-65 years who received an inactivated influenza vaccine. Each CDR3 is given with its conserved first and last residue. The order of the fields is clone size, V gene, J gene, D gene, CDR3 protein, CDR3 DNA. D genes are given only for firm matches. Not every row has a clone size; where given, it reads once, few, many or a size class.

size: .; V: TRBV20-1; J: TRBJ2-5; D: .; CDR3: CSARSQEGRETQYF; DNA: TGCAGTGCTAGGTCCCAGGAGGGCCGGGAGACCCAGTACTTC
size: few; V: TRBV6-1; J: TRBJ2-2; D: TRBD2; CDR3: CASSGLAGGGGELFF; DNA: TGTGCCAGCAGTGGACTAGCGGGAGGTGGCGGGGAGCTGTTTTTT
size: few; V: TRBV15; J: TRBJ1-5; D: .; CDR3: CATSRDGGLNQPQHF; DNA: TGTGCCACCAGCAGAGATGGGGGTTTAAATCAGCCCCAGCATTTT
size: few; V: TRBV7-9; J: TRBJ2-2; D: .; CDR3: CASSFEGYTGELFF; DNA: TGTGCCAGCAGCTTCGAGGGGTACACCGGGGAGCTGTTTTTT
size: .; V: TRBV28; J: TRBJ2-7; D: .; CDR3: CASLNRVSYEQYF; DNA: TGTGCCAGCCTAAACAGGGTCTCCTACGAGCAGTACTTC
size: .; V: TRBV6-5; J: TRBJ2-3; D: TRBD2; CDR3: CASSQSGGGTDTQYF; DNA: TGTGCCAGCAGCCAAAGCGGGGGGGGCACAGATACGCAGTATTTT
size: .; V: TRBV20-1; J: TRBJ2-3; D: TRBD2; CDR3: CSAPLTSGRPGDTQYF; DNA: TGCAGTGCCCCACTGACTAGCGGGAGACCTGGAGATACGCAGTATTTT
size: few; V: TRBV29-1; J: TRBJ2-1; D: .; CDR3: CSVEEWGTSQNHNEQFF; DNA: TGCAGCGTTGAAGAATGGGGGACGTCTCAAAATCACAATGAGCAGTTCTTC
size: .; V: TRBV29-1; J: TRBJ2-1; D: TRBD2; CDR3: CSVDFWTSGYNEQFF; DNA: TGCAGCGTTGACTTTTGGACTAGCGGTTACAATGAGCAGTTCTTC
size: .; V: TRBV5-5; J: TRBJ2-1; D: .; CDR3: CASSLPRYPNEQFF; DNA: TGTGCCAGCAGCCTACCCCGCTACCCCAATGAGCAGTTCTTC